This TCR beta chain was profiled in a study of blood T cell repertoires in COVID-19. Study details: Collection of acute and convalescent COVID-19 samples took place in the United States, Italy and Spain. PBMCs, B-cell-depleted T cells, or T cells provided the cDNA or gDNA that made up the material.

Germline trimming cut 5 bases from V and 4 bases from J; bases unmatched to any gene: 12. Germline-derived CDR1 and CDR2 are SGHTA and FQGNSA. The CDR3 consists of 17 residues. A single count supports this clone. Authors' data handling: Counts of nucleated cells, estimated from reference gene primer amplification, were obtained. Method: immunoSEQ multiplex PCR; TCRdb's copy keeps in-frame clones and lacks some. V and J calls and clone size are those listed in that table; D and trimming were worked out from the DNA. The sample has over 150,000 clones, 84% seen once. This chain links TRBV7-2 with TRBJ2-1; 9 bases agree with TRBD2. The sequenced material came from peripheral blood. This TCR came from a human donor in a cohort sampled during active COVID-19. Here the CDR3 DNA reads TGTGCCAGCAGCCAGGGAGCTAGCGGGGAATCTTACAATGAGCAGTTCTTC. It encodes CASSQGASGESYNEQFF.